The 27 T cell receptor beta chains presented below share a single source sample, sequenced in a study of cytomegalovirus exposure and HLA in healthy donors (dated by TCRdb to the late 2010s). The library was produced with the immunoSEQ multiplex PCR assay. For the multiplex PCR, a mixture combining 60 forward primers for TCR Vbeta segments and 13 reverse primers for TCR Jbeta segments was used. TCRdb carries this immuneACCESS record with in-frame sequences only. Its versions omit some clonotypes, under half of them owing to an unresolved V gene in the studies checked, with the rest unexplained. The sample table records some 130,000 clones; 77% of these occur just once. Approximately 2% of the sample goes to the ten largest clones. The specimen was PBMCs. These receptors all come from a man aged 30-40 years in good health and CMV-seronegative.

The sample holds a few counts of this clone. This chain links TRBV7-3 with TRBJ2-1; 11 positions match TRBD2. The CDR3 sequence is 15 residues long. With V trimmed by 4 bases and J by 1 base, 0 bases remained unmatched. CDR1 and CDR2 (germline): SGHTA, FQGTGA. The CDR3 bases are TGTGCCAGCAGCTCTAGCGGGGGGTCCTACAATGAGCAGTTCTTC. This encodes CASSSSGGSYNEQFF.

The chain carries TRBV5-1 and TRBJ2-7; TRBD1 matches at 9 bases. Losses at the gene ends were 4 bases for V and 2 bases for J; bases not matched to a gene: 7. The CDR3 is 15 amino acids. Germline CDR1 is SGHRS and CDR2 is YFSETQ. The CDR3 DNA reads TGCGCCAGCAGCAGGACGACAGGGGGAACCTACGAGCAGTACTTC. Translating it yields CASSRTTGGTYEQYF.

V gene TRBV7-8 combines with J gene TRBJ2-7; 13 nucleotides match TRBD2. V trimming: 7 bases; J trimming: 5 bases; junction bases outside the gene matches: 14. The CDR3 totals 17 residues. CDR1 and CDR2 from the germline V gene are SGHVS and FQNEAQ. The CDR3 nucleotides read TGTGCCAGCATCATAGAGGAACTAGCGGGAGGGCCTGACGAGCAGTACTTC. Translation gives CASIIEELAGGPDEQYF.

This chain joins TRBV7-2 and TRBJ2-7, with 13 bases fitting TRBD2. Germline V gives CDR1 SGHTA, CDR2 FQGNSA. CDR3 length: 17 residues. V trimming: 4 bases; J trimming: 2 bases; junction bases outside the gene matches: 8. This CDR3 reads CASSSGLAGVFAYEQYF. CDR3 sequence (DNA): TGTGCCAGCAGCTCCGGACTAGCGGGAGTTTTTGCCTACGAGCAGTACTTC.

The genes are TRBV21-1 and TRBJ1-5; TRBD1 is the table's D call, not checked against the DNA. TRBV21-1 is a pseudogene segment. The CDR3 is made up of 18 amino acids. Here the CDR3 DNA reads TGTGCCAGCAGCAAAGAGGCACAAGGGGCTTTTGTCAATCAGCCCCAGCATTTT. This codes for CASSKEAQGAFVNQPQHF.

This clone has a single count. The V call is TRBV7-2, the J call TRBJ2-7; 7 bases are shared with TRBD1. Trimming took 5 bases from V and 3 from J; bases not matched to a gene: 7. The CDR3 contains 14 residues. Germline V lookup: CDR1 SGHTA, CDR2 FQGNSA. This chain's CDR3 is CASSISGTDYEQYF. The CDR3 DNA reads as TGTGCCAGCAGCATTTCCGGGACAGACTACGAGCAGTACTTC. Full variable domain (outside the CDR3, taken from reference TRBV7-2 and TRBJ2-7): GAGVSQSPSNKVTEKGKDVELRCDPISGHTALYWYRQSLGQGLEFLIYFQGNSAPDKSGLPSDRFSAERTGGSVSTLTIQRTQQEDSAVYLCASSISGTDYEQYFGPGTRLTVT.

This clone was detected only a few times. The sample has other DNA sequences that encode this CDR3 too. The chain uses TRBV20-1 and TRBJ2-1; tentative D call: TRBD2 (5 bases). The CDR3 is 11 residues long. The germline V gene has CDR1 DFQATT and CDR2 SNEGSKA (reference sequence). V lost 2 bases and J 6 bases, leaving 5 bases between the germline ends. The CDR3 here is CSARTSNEQFF. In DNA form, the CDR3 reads TGCAGTGCTAGAACTAGCAATGAGCAGTTCTTC.

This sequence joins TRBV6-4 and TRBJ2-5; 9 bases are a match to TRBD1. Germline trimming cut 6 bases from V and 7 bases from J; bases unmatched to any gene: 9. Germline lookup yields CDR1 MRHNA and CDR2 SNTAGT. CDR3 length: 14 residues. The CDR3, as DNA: TGTGCCAGCAGCATAGACAGGGGGGTCGGGACCCAGTACTTC. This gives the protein CASSIDRGVGTQYF.

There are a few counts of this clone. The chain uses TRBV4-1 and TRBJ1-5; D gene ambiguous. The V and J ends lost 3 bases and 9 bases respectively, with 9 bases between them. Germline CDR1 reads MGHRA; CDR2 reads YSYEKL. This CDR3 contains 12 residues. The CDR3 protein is CASSQTRGPQHF. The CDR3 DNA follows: TGCGCCAGCAGCCAGACACGGGGGCCCCAGCATTTT.

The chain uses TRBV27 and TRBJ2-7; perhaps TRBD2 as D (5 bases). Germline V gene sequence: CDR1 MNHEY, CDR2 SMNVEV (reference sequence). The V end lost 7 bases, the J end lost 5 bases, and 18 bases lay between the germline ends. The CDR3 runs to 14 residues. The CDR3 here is CASTPTSFVDEQYF. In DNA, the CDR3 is TGTGCCAGCACCCCCACTAGTTTCGTCGACGAGCAGTACTTC.

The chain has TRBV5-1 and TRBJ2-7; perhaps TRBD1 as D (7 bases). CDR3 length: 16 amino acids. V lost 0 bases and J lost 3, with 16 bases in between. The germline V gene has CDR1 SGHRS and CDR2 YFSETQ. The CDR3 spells CASSLAGETGHYEQYF. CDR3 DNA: TGCGCCAGCAGCTTGGCGGGGGAGACAGGGCACTACGAGCAGTACTTC.

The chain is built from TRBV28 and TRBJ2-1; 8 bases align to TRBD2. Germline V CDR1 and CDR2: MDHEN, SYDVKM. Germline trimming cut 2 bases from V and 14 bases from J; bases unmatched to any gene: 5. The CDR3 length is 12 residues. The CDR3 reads CASSLASGFEFF. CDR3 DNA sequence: TGTGCCAGCAGTTTAGCTAGCGGGTTCGAGTTCTTC.

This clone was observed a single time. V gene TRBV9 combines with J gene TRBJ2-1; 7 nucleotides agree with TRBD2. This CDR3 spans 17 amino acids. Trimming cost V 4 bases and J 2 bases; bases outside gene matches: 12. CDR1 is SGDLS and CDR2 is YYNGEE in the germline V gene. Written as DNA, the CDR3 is TGTGCCAGCAGCCCAGCCCCCGGGGGGATTACCTACAATGAGCAGTTCTTC. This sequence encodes CASSPAPGGITYNEQFF.

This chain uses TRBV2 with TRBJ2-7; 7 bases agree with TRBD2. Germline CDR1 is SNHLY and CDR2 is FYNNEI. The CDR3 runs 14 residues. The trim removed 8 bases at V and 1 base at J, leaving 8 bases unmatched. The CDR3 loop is CASVNGAGSYEQYF. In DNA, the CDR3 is TGTGCCAGCGTTAACGGAGCGGGATCCTACGAGCAGTACTTC.

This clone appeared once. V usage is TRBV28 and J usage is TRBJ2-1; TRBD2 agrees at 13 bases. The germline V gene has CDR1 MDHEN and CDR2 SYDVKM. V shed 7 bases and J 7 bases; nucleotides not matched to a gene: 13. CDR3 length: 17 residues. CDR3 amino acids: CASTLVGLAGIVNEQFF. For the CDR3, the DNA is TGTGCCAGCACCCTGGTGGGACTAGCGGGAATAGTTAATGAGCAGTTCTTC.

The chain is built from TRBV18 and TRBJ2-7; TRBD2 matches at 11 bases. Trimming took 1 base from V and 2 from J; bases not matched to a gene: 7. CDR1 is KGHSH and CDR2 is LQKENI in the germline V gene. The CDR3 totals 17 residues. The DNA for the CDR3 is TGTGCCAGCTCACCACAGCTAGCGGGAGGTTATGCCTACGAGCAGTACTTC. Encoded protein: CASSPQLAGGYAYEQYF.

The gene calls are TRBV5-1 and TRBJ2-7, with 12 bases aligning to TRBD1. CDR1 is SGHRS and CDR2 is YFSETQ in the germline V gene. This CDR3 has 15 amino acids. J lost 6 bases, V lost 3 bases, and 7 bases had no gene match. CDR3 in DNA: TGCGCCAGCAGCTCGGGACAGGGGGCAACGGGCGAGCAGTACTTC. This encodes CASSSGQGATGEQYF.

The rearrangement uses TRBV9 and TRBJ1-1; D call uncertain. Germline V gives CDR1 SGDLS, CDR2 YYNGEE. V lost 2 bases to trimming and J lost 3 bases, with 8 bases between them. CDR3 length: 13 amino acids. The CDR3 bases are TGTGCCAGCAGCGTCGTTTCCGACACTGAAGCTTTCTTT. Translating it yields CASSVVSDTEAFF. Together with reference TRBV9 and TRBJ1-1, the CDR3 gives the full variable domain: DSGVTQTPKHLITATGQRVTLRCSPRSGDLSVYWYQQSLDQGLQFLIQYYNGEERAKGNILERFSAQQFPDLHSELNLSSLELGDSALYFCASSVVSDTEAFFGQGTRLTVV.

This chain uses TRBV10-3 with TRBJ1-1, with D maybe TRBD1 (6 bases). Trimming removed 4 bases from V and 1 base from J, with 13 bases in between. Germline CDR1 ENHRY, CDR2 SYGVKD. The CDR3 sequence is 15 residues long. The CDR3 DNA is TGTGCCATCAGTGGCACGGACAGACAGAACACTGAAGCTTTCTTT. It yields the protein CAISGTDRQNTEAFF.

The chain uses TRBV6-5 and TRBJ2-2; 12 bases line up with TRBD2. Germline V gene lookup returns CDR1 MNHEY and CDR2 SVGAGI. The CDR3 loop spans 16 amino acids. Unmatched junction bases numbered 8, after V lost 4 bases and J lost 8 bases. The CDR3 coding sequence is TGTGCCAGCAGTTCGGGACTAGCGGGTCTCAAGGGGGAGCTGTTTTTT. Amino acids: CASSSGLAGLKGELFF.

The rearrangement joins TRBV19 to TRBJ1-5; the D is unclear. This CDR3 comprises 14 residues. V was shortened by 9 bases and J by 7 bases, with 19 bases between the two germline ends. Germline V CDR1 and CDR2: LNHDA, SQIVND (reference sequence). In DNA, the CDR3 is TGTGCCAGCCGGTACACCCTATCGGGGCAGCCCCAGCATTTT. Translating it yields CASRYTLSGQPQHF.

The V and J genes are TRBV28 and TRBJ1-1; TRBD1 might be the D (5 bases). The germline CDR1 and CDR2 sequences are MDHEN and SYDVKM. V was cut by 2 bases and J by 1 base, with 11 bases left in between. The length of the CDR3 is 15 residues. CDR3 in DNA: TGTGCCAGCAGTTTAGGTATTCAGGGGAACACTGAAGCTTTCTTT. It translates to CASSLGIQGNTEAFF.

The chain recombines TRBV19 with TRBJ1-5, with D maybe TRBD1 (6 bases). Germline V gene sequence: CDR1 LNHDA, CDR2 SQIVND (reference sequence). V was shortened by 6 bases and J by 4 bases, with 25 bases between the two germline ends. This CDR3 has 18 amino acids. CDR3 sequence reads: CASRARGSYRDWNQPQHF. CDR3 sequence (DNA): TGTGCCAGTAGGGCAAGGGGGTCCTACAGGGATTGGAATCAGCCCCAGCATTTT.

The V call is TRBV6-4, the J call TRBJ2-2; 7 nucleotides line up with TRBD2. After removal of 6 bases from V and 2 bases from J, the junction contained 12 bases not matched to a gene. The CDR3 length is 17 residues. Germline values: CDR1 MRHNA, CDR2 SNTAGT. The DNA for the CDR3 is TGTGCCAGCAGCCTAGCGGAAAGCGATATTAACACCGGGGAGCTGTTTTTT. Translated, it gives CASSLAESDINTGELFF.

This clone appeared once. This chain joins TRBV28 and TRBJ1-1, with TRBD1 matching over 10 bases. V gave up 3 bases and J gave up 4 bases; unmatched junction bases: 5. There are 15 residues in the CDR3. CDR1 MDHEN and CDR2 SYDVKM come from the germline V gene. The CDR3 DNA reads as TGTGCCAGCAGTTTTTCAGACAGGGGGCTCACTGAAGCTTTCTTT. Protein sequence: CASSFSDRGLTEAFF.

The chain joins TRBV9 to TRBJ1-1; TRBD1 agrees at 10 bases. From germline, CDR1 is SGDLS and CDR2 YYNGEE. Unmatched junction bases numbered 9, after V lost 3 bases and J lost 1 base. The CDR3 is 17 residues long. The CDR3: CASSGGQGEEGNTEAFF. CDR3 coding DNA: TGTGCCAGCAGCGGTGGACAGGGGGAGGAGGGGAACACTGAAGCTTTCTTT.

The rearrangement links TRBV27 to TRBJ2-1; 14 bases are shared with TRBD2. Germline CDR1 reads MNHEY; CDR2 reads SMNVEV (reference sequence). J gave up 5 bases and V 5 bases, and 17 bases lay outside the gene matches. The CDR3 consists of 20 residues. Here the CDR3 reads CASSATGLAGVFPPHNEQFF. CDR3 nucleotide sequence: TGTGCCAGCAGTGCCACGGGACTAGCGGGAGTCTTCCCCCCCCACAATGAGCAGTTCTTC.